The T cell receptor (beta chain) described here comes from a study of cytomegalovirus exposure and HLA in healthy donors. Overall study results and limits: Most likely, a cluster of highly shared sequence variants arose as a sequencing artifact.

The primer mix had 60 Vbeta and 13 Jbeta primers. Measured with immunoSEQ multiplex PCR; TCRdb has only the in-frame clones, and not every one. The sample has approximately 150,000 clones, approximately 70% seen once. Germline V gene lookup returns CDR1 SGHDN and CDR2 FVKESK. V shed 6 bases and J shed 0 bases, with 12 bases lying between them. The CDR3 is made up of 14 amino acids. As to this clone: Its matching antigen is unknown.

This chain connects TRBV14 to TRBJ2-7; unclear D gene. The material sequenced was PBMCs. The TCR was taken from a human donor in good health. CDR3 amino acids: CASSSVVHSYEQYF. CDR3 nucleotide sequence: TGTGCCAGCAGTTCGGTCGTCCACTCCTACGAGCAGTACTTC.